This T cell receptor (beta chain) was obtained from a study of cytomegalovirus exposure and HLA in healthy donors. The CDR3 has 11 amino acids. V lost 4 bases and J 7 bases, leaving 7 bases between the germline ends. The V gene's germline CDR1 is MNHEY and CDR2 SMNVEV (reference sequence). It was with 60 Vbeta and 13 Jbeta primers that the PCR ran. Produced via immunoSEQ multiplex PCR; TCRdb's table is partial and in-frame only. This table lists about 110,000 clones. This clonotype was obtained from a man aged 30 to 45 in good health and CMV-seronegative. This chain connects TRBV27 to TRBJ2-5, with a possible D match to TRBD2 (5 bases). The source material was PBMCs. The CDR3 loop reads CASSSRGTQYF. The DNA for the CDR3 is TGTGCCAGCAGTTCCCGGGGGACCCAGTACTTC.